The entry that follows covers one T cell receptor (beta chain) sequence. As yet, its antigen is unknown. The V and J ends lost 0 bases and 2 bases respectively, with 13 bases between them. The CDR3 sequence is 16 residues long. CDR1 and CDR2 (germline): SGHTA, FQGNSA. The sample is drawn from a study of cytomegalovirus exposure and HLA in healthy donors. Study overall: An early release of data contained around 80 million unique TCRs, which came from HLA-typed donors. Study-wide points: V- and J-gene trimming in TCR beta was tied to a missense DCLRE1C variant by an analysis performed later.

13 Jbeta primers and 60 Vbeta primers were used for the PCR. The data were produced by immunoSEQ multiplex PCR, yet TCRdb's version contains in-frame clones alone and is incomplete. The sample has roughly 120,000 clones; around three quarters are singletons. The sample taken for sequencing was PBMCs. The gene calls are TRBV7-2 and TRBJ1-2, with D perhaps TRBD1 (6 bases). The TCR comes from a man between 45 and 60 years old in good health and CMV-seropositive. The CDR3 DNA is TGTGCCAGCAGCTTAGCTTTCAGGGGACCCAACTATGGCTACACCTTC. It codes for CASSLAFRGPNYGYTF.